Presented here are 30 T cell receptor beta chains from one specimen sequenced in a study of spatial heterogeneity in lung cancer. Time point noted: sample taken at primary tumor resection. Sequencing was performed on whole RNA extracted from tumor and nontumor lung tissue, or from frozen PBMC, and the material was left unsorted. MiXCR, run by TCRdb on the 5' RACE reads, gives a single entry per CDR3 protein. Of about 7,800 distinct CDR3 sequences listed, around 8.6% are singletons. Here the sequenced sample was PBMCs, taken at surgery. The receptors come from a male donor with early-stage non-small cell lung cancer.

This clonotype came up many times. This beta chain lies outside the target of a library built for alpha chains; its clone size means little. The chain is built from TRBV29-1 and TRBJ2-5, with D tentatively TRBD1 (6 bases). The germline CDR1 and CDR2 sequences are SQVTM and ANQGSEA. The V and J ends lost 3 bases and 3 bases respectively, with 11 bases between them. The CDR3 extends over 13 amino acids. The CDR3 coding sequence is TGCAGCGTTGATGGCAACAGGGAAGAGACCCAGTACTTC. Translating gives CSVDGNREETQYF.

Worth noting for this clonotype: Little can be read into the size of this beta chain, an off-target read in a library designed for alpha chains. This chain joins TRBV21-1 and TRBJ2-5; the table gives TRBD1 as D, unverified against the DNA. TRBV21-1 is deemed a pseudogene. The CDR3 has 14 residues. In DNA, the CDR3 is TGTGCCAGCAGAAGACCCCTTGACGGAGAGACCCAGTACTTC. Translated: CASRRPLDGETQYF.

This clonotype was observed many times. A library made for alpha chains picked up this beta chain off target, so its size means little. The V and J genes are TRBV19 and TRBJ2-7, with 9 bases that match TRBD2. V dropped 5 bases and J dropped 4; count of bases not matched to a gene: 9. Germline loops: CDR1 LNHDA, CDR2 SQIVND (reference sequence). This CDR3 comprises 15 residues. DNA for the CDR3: TGTGCCAGTAGTCCAGTAGAAGGACTAGCGTACGAGCAGTACTTC. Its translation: CASSPVEGLAYEQYF.

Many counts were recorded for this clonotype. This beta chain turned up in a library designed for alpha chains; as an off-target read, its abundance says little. The CDR3 is CASSETRADTQYF. The CDR3 nucleotides are TGTGCCAGCAGTGAGACGCGGGCAGATACGCAGTATTTT. The chain carries TRBV2 and TRBJ2-3; D possibly corresponds to TRBD2 (5 bases). Germline V gives CDR1 SNHLY, CDR2 FYNNEI. With 3 bases removed from V and 4 bases from J, the gap between germline ends came to 8 bases. The CDR3 totals 13 residues. The full variable domain, with the rest looked up from reference TRBV2 and TRBJ2-3, is EPEVTQTPSHQVTQMGQEVILRCVPISNHLYFYWYRQILGQKVEFLVSFYNNEISEKSEIFDDQFSVERPDGSNFTLKIRSTKLEDSAMYFCASSETRADTQYFGPGTRLTVL.

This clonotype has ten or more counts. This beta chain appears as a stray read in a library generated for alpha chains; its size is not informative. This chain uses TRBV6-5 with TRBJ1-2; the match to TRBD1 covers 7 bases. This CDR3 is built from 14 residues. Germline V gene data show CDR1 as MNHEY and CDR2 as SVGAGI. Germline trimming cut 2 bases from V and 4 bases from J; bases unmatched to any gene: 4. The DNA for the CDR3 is TGTGCCAGCAGTTACGCCAGGGGGATCTATGGCTACACCTTC. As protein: CASSYARGIYGYTF.

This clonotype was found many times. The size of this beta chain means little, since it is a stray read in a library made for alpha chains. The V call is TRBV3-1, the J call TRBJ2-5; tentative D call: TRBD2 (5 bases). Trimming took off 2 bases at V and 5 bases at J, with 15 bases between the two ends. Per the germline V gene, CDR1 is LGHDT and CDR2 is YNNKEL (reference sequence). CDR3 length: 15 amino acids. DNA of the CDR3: TGTGCCAGCAGCCAACGCGTACTAGTCAGGGAGACCCAGTACTTC. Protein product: CASSQRVLVRETQYF.

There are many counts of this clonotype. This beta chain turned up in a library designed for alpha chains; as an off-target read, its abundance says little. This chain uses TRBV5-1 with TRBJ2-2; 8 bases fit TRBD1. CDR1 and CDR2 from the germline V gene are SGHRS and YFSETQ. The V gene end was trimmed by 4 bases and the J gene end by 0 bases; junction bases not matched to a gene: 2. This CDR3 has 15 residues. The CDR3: CASSVDRANTGELFF. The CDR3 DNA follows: TGCGCCAGCAGCGTGGACAGGGCGAACACCGGGGAGCTGTTTTTT.

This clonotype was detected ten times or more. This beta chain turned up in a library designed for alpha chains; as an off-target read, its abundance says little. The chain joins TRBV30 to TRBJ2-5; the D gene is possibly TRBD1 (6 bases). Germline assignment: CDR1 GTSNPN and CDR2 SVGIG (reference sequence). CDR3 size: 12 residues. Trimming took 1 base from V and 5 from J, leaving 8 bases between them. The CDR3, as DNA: TGTGCCTGGAGTGGGGACACCGAGACCCAGTACTTC. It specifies CAWSGDTETQYF.

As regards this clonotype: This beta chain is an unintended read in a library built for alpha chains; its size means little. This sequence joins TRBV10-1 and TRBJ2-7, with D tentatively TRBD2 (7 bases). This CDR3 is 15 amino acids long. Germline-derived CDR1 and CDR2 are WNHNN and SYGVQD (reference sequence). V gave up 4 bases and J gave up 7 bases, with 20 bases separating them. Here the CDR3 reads CASSAQAGTREEQYF. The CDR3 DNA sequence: TGCGCCAGCAGTGCCCAAGCGGGGACAAGGGAGGAGCAGTACTTC.

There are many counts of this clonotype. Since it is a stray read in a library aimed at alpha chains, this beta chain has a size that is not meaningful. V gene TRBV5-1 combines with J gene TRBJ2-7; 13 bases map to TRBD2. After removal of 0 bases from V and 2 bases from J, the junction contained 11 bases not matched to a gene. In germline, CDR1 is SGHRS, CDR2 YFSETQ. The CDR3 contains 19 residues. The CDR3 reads CASSLAPSPLAGGTYEQYF. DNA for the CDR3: TGCGCCAGCAGCTTGGCTCCGTCGCCACTAGCGGGAGGGACCTACGAGCAGTACTTC.

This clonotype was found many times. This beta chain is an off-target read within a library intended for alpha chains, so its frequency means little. The CDR3 reads CASSAPTAGELFF. DNA of the CDR3: TGTGCCAGTAGTGCACCGACAGCCGGGGAGCTGTTTTTT. The gene calls are TRBV19 and TRBJ2-2; tentative D call: TRBD1 (5 bases). CDR1 and CDR2 from the germline V gene are LNHDA and SQIVND (reference sequence). V was clipped by 5 bases and J by 6 bases, with 10 bases between them. CDR3 length: 13 amino acids.

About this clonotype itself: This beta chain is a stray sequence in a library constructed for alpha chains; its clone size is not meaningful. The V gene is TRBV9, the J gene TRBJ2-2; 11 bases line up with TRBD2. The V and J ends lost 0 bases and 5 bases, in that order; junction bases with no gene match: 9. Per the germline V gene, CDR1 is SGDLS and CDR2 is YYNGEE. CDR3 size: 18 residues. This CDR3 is CASSVVPSGRSGTGELFF. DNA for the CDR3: TGTGCCAGCAGCGTAGTTCCTAGCGGGAGGTCAGGGACCGGGGAGCTGTTTTTT.

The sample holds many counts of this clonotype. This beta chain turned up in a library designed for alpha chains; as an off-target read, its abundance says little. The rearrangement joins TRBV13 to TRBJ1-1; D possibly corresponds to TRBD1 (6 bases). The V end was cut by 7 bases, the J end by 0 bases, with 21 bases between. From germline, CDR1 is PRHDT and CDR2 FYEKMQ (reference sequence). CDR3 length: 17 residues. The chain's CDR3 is CASIMDSPPGMNTEAFF. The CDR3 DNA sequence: TGTGCCAGCATCATGGACAGTCCTCCCGGCATGAACACTGAAGCTTTCTTT.

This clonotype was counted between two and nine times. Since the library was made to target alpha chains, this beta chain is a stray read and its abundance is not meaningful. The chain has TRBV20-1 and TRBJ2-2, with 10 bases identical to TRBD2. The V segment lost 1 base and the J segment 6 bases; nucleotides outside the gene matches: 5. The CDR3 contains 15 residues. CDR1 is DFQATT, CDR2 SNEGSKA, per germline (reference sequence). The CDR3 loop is CSARGAGGPPGELFF. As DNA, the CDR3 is TGCAGTGCTAGAGGAGCGGGAGGGCCCCCCGGGGAGCTGTTTTTT.

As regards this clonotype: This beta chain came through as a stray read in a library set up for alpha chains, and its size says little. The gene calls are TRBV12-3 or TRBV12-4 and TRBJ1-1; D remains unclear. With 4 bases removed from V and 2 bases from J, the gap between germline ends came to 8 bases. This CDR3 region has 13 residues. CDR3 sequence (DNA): TGTGCCAGCAGTTCCTGGGTAAACACTGAAGCTTTCTTT. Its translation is CASSSWVNTEAFF.

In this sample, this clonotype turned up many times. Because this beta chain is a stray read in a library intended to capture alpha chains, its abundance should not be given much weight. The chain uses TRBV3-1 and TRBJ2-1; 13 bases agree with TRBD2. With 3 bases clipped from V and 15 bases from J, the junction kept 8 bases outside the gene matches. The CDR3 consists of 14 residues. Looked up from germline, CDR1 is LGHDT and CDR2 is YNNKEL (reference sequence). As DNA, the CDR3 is TGTGCCAGCAGCCACGGACTAGCGGGAGCGGGGGCGTTCTTC. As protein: CASSHGLAGAGAFF.

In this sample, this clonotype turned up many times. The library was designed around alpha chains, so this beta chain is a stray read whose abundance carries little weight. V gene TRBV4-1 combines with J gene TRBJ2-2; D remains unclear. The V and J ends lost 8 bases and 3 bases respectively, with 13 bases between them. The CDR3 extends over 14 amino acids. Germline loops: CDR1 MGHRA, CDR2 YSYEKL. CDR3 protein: CASQLNRDTGELFF. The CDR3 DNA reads TGCGCCAGCCAGCTTAACAGAGACACCGGGGAGCTGTTTTTT.

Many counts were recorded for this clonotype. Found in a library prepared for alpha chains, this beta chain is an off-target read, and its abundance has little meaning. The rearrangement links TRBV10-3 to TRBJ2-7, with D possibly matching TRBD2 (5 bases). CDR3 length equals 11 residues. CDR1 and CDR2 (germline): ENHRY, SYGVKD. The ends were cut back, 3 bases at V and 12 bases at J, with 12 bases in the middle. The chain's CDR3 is CAISDPPGWYF. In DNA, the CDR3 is TGTGCCATCAGTGACCCGCCGGGATGGTACTTC.

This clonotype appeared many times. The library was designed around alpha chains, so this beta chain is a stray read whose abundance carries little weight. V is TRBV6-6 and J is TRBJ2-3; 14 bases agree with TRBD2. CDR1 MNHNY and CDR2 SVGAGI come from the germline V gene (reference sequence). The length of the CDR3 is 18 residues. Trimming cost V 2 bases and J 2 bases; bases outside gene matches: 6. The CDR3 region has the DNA TGTGCCAGCAGTTACCCGCCGACTAGCGGGAGGGTCACAGATACGCAGTATTTT. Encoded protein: CASSYPPTSGRVTDTQYF.

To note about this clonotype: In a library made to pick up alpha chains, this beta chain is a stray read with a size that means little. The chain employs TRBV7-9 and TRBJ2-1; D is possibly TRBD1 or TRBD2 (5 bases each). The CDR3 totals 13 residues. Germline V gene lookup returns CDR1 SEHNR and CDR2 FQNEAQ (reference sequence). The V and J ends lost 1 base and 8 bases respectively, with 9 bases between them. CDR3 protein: CASSLGTLDEQFF. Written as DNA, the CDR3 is TGTGCCAGCAGCTTAGGGACACTAGATGAGCAGTTCTTC.

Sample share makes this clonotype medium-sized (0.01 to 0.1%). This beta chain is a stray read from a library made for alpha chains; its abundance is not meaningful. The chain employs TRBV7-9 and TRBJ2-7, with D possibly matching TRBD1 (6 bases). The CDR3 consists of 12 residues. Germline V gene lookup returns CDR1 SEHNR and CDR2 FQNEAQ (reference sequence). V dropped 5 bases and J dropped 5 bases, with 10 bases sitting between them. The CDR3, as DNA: TGTGCCAGCAGCGGACAGCGCGACGAGCAGTACTTC. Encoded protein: CASSGQRDEQYF.

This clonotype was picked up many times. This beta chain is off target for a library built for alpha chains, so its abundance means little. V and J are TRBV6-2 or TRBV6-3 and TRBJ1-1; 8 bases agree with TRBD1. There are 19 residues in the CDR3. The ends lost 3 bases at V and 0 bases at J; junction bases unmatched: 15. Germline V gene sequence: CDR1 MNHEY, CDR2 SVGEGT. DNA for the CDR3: TGTGCCAGCAGTTATAACCAGGGGGCCGCAACCTTAATGAACACTGAAGCTTTCTTT. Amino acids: CASSYNQGAATLMNTEAFF.

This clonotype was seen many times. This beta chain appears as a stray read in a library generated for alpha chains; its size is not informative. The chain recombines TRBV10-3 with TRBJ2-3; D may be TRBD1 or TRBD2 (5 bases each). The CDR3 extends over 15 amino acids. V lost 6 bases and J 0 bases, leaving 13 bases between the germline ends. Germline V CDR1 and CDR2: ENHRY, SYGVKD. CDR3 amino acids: CAIRGTGASTDTQYF. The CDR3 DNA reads TGTGCCATCAGGGGAACCGGGGCTAGCACAGATACGCAGTATTTT.

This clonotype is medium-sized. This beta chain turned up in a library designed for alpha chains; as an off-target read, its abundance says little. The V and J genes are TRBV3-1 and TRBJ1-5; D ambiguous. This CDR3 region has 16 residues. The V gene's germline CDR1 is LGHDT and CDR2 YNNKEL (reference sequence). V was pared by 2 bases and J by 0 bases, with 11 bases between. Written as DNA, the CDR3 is TGTGCCAGCAGCCAATCGGGAGGAGCTAGCAATCAGCCCCAGCATTTT. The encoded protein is CASSQSGGASNQPQHF.

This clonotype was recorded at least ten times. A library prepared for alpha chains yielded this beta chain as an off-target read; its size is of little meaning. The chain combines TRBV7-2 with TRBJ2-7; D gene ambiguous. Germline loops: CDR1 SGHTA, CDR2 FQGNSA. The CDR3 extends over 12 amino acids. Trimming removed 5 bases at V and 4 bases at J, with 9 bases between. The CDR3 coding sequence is TGTGCCAGCAGCCAAACTAAGTACGAGCAGTACTTC. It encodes CASSQTKYEQYF.

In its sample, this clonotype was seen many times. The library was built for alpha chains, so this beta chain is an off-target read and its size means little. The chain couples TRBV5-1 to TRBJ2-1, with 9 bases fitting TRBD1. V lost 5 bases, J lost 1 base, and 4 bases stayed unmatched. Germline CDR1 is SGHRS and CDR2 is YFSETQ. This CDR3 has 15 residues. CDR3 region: CASSWGQGSYNEQFF. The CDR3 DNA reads TGCGCCAGCAGTTGGGGACAGGGTTCCTACAATGAGCAGTTCTTC.

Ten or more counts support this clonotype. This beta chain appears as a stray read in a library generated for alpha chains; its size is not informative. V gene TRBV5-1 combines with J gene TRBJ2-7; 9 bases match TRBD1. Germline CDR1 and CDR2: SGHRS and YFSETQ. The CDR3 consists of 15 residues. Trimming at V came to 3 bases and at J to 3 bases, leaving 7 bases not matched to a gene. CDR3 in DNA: TGCGCCAGCAGCTCATCCTCGGGACAGGGCTACGAGCAGTACTTC. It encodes CASSSSSGQGYEQYF.

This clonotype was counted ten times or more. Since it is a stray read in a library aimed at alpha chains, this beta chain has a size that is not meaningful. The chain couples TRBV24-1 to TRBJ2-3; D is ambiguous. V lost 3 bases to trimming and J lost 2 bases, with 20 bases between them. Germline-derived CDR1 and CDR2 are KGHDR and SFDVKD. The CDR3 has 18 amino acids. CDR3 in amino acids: CATSDRLQSTKFTDTQYF. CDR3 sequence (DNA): TGTGCCACCAGTGATCGGCTACAGTCGACGAAGTTCACAGATACGCAGTATTTT.

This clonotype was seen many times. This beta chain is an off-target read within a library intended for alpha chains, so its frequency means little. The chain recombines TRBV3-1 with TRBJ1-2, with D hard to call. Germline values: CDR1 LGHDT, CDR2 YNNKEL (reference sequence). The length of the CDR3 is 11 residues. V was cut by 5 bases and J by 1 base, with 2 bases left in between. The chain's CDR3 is CASSYNYGYTF. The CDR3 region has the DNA TGTGCCAGCAGCTATAACTATGGCTACACCTTC.

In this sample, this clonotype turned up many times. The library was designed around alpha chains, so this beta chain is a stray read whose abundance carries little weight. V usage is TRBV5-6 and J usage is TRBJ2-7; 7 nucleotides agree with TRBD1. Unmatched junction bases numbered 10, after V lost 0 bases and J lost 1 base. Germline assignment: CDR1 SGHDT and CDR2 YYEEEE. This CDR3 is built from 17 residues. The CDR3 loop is CASSLAFWGQLSYEQYF. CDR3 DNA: TGTGCCAGCAGCTTGGCTTTTTGGGGACAGTTATCCTACGAGCAGTACTTC.